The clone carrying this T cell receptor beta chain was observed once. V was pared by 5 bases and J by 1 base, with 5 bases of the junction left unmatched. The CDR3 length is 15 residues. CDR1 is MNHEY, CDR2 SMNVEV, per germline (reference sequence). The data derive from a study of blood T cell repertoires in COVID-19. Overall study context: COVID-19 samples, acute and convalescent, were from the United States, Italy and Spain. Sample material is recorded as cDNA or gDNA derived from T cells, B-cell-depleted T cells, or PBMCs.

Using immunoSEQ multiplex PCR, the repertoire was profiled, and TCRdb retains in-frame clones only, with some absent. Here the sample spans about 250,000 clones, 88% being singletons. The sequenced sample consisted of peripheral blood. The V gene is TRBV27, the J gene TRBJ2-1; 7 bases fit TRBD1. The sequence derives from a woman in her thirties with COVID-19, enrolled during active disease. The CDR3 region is CASSTDRVSYNEQFF. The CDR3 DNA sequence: TGTGCCAGCAGTACCGACAGGGTATCCTACAATGAGCAGTTCTTC.